This is a list of T cell receptor beta chains from one sample in a study of CD8+ T cells in alopecia areata. Generated by immunoSEQ multiplex PCR, the TCRdb table keeps only in-frame clones and is missing some. In the table there are about 120,000 clones, 35% to 40% of which are singletons. Input material: CD4+ T cells sorted from blood. These receptors all come from a human donor with alopecia areata. CDR3s include the opening cysteine and the closing phenylalanine or tryptophan. The order of the fields is D gene, V gene, clone size, J gene, CDR3 DNA, CDR3 protein. A D gene is named only where the DNA matches it firmly. Part of the rows lack a size; the others show once, few, many or a class for expanded clones.

.	TRBV29-1	.	TRBJ2-5	TGCAGCGTTGCGGGGAACCAAGAGACCCAGTACTTC	CSVAGNQETQYF
.	TRBV5-6	.	TRBJ2-5	TGTGCCAGCAGCTTGCGTCGGGAGCAACAGTACTTC	CASSLRREQQYF
.	TRBV7-2	.	TRBJ1-1	TGTGCCAGCAGCCCGGGGCGGCAGAGCCCCGAAGCTTTCTTT	CASSPGRQSPEAFF
TRBD1	TRBV15	few	TRBJ1-5	TGTGCCACCAGCAAAGGGACAGTTGATCAGCCCCAGCATTTT	CATSKGTVDQPQHF
TRBD1	TRBV5-1	.	TRBJ2-7	TGCGCCAGCAGCCTGGGACAGGGAGGGGACGAGCAGTACTTC	CASSLGQGGDEQYF
.	TRBV29-1	.	TRBJ1-3	TGCAGCGTTGATTATGGTGGAGGGGGCTCTGGAAACACCATATATTTT	CSVDYGGGGSGNTIYF
.	TRBV7-9	few	TRBJ1-5	TGTGCCAGCAGCTTAGTAGGCGGGGGGGATCAGCCCCAGCATTTT	CASSLVGGGDQPQHF
.	TRBV4-3	few	TRBJ2-7	TGCGCCAGCAGCCAAGATAGAGCCCCGGGGGAGCAGTACTTC	CASSQDRAPGEQYF
.	TRBV2	.	TRBJ2-3	TGTGCCGGCGCGATTAGCGGTTATACGCAGTATTTT	CAGAISGYTQYF
TRBD1	TRBV6-1	.	TRBJ2-7	TGTGCCAGCAGCGGGGACAGGGACGAGCAGTACTTC	CASSGDRDEQYF
TRBD1	TRBV28	.	TRBJ2-1	TGTGCCAGCAGCTCGACTGGGGACAGAGCCAATGAGCAGTTCTTC	CASSSTGDRANEQFF
.	TRBV7-2	.	TRBJ2-3	TGTGCCAGCAGCTTAAGGTTTGCTAGGTATCCAGATACGCAGTATTTT	CASSLRFARYPDTQYF
.	TRBV29-1	few	TRBJ2-7	TGCAGCGTTGGGGGGCCGTCCTACGAGCAGTACTTC	CSVGGPSYEQYF
.	TRBV7-2	.	TRBJ1-1	TGTGCCAGCAGCTTAGGTATCTTACCGGACGAAGCTTTCTTT	CASSLGILPDEAFF
.	TRBV9	.	TRBJ2-7	TGTGCCAGCAGCTTGACAGTAGCGGACGAGCAGTACTTC	CASSLTVADEQYF